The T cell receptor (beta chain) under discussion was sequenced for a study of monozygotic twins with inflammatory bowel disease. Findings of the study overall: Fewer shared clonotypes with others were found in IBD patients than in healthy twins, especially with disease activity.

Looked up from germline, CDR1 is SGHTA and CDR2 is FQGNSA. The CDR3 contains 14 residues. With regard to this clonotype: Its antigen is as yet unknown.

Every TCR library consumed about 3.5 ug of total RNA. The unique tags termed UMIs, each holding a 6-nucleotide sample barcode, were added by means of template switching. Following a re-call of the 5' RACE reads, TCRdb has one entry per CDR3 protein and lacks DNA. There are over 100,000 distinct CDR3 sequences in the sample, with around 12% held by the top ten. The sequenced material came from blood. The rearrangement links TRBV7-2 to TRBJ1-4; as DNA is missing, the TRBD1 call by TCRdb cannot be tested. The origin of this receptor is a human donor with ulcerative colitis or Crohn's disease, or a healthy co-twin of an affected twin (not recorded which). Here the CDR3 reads CASSLGQEDEKLFF.